This T cell receptor (beta chain) was retrieved from a study of shared clonotypes between healthy human individuals (dated by TCRdb to about 2020). As for the study more broadly: A couple of women and three men aged 18 to 49 years were included in the cohort. The study deeply sequenced blood TCR repertoires of five healthy adults to estimate repertoire size and the extent of clonotype sharing between individuals. For each donor, CD4 naive and CD4 memory were each given three plates, CD8 naive was given two plates, and CD8 memory was given one plate. Each donor's leukapheresis produced roughly between about 0.8 and 10 billion PBMCs. Different laboratories and diverse techniques were used to prepare libraries and sequence TCR repertoires, to increase sequencing depth and limit assay-specific biases.

Using the deep immunoSEQ assay, TCR CDR3 regions were amplified from genomic DNA by multiplex PCR. For each cell subset, the extracted genomic DNA was distributed evenly across all wells of several immunoSEQ 96-well plates, and each plate served as one replicate. For sorted subsets, each replicate PCR was loaded with approximately 190 ng genomic DNA, equivalent to 25,000 to 35,000 T cell genomes. The purified libraries were quantified using a Qubit 3.0 fluorometer, sized with a Bioanalyzer 2100, and then quantified again using the KAPA Library Quantification kit. A separate single-read 150-cycle Illumina NextSeq 550 flow cell was used to sequence each immunoSEQ 96-well plate. From the authors' description of their analysis: Because only junctional sequences without quality scores were contained in the immunoSEQ output, filtering matching that applied to full-length reads could not be performed. Sequences were annotated with PyIR, a Python wrapper for IgBLAST v1.9, using IMGT germline references to assign V/J genes and CDR3. Reads were removed for weak V/J assignments (E-value above 1e-6), missing CDR3, stop codons, out-of-frame junctions, or ambiguous translated residues. V3J clonotypes were defined by identical inferred V gene, J gene, and CDR3 amino acid sequence. Percentage overlap between repertoires was calculated by dividing the number of shared unique clonotypes by the size of the smaller repertoire. Richness of each repertoire was evaluated using RTK rarefaction, the Chao1 estimator, and Recon v2.1 estimates of unobserved clonotypes. OLGA was used to compute generation probabilities for all TCRbeta clonotypes that the gDNA method yielded from a handful of donors. TCRdb stores this immuneACCESS table with in-frame sequences only. Part of the clones is absent; in the studies checked, under half of the shortfall reflects unresolved V genes, and no reason is known for the rest. V and J calls and clone size come straight from that table; D and trimming were deduced from the DNA. The sample yields around 2,000,000 clones; about 94% were counted once. 1% to 1.5% of the sample is in the top ten clones.

A word on this clone: Its antigen remains undetermined. One base away there is no much larger clone; base qualities are not given.

For the CD8 naive samples, CD45RO-negative cells were positively selected for CCR7, yielding a CD45RA+CCR7+ population from which TemRA cells were excluded. The donors were healthy, HIV-negative adults who had no recently reported acute infections or vaccinations. Every donor was a Caucasian adult residing in Nashville, Tennessee, USA. Blood was obtained by leukapheresis, after which PBMCs were separated by Ficoll-Histopaque density gradient centrifugation and cryopreserved in liquid nitrogen vapor phase. Analytical flow cytometry was used to check the purity and quantity of every magnetically sorted T cell population. From each sorted fraction, genomic DNA was isolated and quantified by UV absorbance on a Nanodrop 2000c. What the study reported, not specific to this receptor: Based on pairwise subsampling, the degree of clonotype sharing among donors was expected to be affected by sequencing depth. Naive subsets generally had larger estimated clonotype richness than memory subsets. Compared with non-shared clonotypes, the clonotypes found in all four sorted-subset donors had higher generation probabilities. Even with the large sequencing depth, rarefaction of the sorted-subset datasets indicated that sequencing was incomplete. Sampling was restricted to blood, and TCR repertoires in tissues likely differ from the TCR repertoires found in blood. Across a handful of donors, around 5.4% of naive CD4, roughly 3.8% of naive CD8, 2% to 2.5% of memory CD4, and over 0.35% of memory CD8 clonotypes were shared. Because the study included a small number of donors, the genetic and exposure-history diversity represented was limited.

Including cysteine and phenylalanine, the CDR3 has 14 amino acids. CDR3 DNA only is kept here, 42 bases in frame from base 1. V is shortened by 4 bases, J by 2 bases, and the region joining them spans 12 bases. Sequences LNHDA (CDR1) and SQIVND (CDR2) are obtained from the germline V gene (reference sequence). Input material: naive CD8+ T cells sorted from blood. Explained via the paper, the cell subset or site label denotes: CD45RA+CCR7+. Here the chain combines TRBV19 and TRBJ2-7, with TRBD1 tentatively as D gene (5 bases match). This receptor was identified in a man aged 18 to 29 in good health. The CDR3 protein sequence reads: CASSTLADTYEQYF. The bases are TGTGCCAGTAGTACTCTCGCGGACACCTACGAGCAGTACTTC.